This T cell receptor (beta chain) comes out of a study of T cell clusters in autoimmune cytopenias. Turning to the study itself: Per sample, median TRB depth was approximately 48,000 reads, yielding a median around 2,400 distinct clonotypes.

General observations from the study: Clustering suggested that physiological T cell clusters were missing in primary autoimmune cytopenia patients. Exclusive TRB clusters were 2.5 to 3-fold more numerous in healthy donors than in active autoimmune hepatitis. TRB repertoire shifts in secondary cytopenia and chronic lymphocytic leukemia mostly reflected lymphoma, not autoimmunity.

This clonotype is identified as medium-sized from frequency. What it binds is unknown. TRB rearrangements were amplified by touch-down multiplex PCR with mixed TRB-A/B primers. TCRdb reprocessed the multiplex PCR reads, keeping one entry per CDR3 protein, no DNA. The sample includes fewer than 3,000 distinct CDR3 sequences. CDR1 SGHVS and CDR2 FNYEAQ come from the germline V gene. The CDR3 runs 16 residues. TRB was amplified from approximately 250 ng of peripheral blood genomic DNA per sample. The material sequenced was peripheral blood. The J gene is TRBJ2-7, the V gene TRBV7-6; TCRdb returns TRBD2, unconfirmable since there is no DNA. The TCR comes from a human donor with an autoimmune cytopenia, with autoimmune hepatitis or in good health (not recorded which). CDR3 in amino acids: CASSWGLAGAPYEQYF.